This TCR beta chain was sequenced for a study of blood T cell repertoires in COVID-19. About the research overall: Acute and convalescent COVID-19 specimens originated in the United States, Italy and Spain. From T cells, B-cell-depleted T cells, or PBMCs came the material, which was cDNA or gDNA.

TCRdb keeps only in-frame clones here, not all; method: immunoSEQ multiplex PCR. The data show 110,000 or so clones, roughly 82% seen once. Germline lookup yields CDR1 SGHRS and CDR2 YFSETQ. This CDR3 has 15 amino acids. With V trimmed by 9 bases and J by 2 bases, 9 bases remained unmatched. The chain joins TRBV5-1 to TRBJ2-2, with 8 bases identical to TRBD1. The source is a woman aged 40 to 50 with acute or convalescent COVID-19. Sequencing was performed on peripheral blood. The DNA of the CDR3 is TGCGCCACCAGAGGACAGGGTGGTAACACCGGGGAGCTGTTTTTT. This translates into CATRGQGGNTGELFF.